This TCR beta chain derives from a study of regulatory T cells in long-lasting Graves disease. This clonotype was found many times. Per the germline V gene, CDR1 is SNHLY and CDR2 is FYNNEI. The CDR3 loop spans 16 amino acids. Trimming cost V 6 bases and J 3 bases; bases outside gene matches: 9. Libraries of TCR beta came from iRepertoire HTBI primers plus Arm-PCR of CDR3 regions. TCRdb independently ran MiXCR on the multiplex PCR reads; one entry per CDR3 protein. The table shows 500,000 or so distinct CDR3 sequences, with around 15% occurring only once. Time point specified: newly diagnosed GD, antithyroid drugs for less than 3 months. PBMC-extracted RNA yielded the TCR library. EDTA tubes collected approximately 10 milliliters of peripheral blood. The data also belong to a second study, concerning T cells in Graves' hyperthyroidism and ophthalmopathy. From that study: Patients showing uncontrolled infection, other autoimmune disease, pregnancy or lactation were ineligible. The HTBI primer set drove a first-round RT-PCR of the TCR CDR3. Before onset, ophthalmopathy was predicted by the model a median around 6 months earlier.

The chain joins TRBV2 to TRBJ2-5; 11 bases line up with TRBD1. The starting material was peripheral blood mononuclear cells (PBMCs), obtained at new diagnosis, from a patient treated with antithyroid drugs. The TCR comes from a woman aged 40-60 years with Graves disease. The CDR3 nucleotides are TGTGCCAGCAGCGCCCTCGGGACAGGGGGGGAAGAGACCCAGTACTTC. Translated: CASSALGTGGEETQYF.